This paragraph covers one T cell receptor (beta chain) sequence. The data were taken from a study of cytomegalovirus exposure and HLA in healthy donors. PCR involved 60 Vbeta and 13 Jbeta primers. TCRdb's copy holds only in-frame clones and misses some; the assay was immunoSEQ multiplex PCR. The sample lists around 120,000 clones; about three quarters were seen once. Germline assignment: CDR1 ENHRY and CDR2 SYGVKD. CDR3 length equals 16 residues. Trimming at V came to 11 bases and at J to 4 bases, leaving 19 bases not matched to a gene. The source material was PBMCs. The V gene is TRBV10-3, the J gene TRBJ2-5; 7 bases map to TRBD2. The TCR originated in a man younger than 45 in good health and CMV-seronegative. Here the CDR3 DNA reads TGTGCCTCCCGACTTGGTCCAGCGGGAATGGGAGAGACCCAGTACTTC. Its protein is CASRLGPAGMGETQYF.